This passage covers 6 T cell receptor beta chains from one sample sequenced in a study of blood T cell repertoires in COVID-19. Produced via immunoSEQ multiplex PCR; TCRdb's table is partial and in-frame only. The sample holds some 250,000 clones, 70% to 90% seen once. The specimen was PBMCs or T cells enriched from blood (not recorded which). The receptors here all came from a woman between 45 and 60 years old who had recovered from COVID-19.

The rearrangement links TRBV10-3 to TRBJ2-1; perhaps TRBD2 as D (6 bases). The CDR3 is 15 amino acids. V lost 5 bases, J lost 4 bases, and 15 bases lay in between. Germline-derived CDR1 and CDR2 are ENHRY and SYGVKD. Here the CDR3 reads CAISIGGRVYNEQFF. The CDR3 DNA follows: TGTGCCATCAGTATTGGGGGGAGAGTGTACAATGAGCAGTTCTTC.

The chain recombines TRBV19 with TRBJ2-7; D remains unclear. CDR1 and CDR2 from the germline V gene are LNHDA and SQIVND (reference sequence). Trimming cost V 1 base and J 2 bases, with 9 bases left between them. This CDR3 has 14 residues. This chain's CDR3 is CASSIARNTYEQYF. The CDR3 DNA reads TGTGCCAGTAGTATAGCGAGGAACACCTACGAGCAGTACTTC.

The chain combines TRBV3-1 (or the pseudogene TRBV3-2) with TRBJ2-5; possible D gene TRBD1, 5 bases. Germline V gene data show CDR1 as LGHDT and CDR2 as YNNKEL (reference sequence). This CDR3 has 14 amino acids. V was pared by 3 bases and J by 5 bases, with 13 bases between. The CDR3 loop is CASSQIRGTETQYF. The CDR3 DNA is TGTGCCAGCAGCCAGATTAGGGGTACGGAGACCCAGTACTTC.

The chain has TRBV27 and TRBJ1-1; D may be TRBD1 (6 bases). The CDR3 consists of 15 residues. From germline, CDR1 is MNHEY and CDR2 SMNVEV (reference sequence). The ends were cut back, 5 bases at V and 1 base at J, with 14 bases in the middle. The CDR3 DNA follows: TGTGCCAGCAGTGGGGGCGGGGGGTGGAACACTGAAGCTTTCTTT. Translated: CASSGGGGWNTEAFF.

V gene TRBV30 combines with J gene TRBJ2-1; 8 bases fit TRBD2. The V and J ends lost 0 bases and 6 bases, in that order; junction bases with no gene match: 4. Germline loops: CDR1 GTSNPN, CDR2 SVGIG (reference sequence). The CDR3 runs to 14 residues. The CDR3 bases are TGTGCCTGGAGTGTTGATCTAGCGGGCAATGAGCAGTTCTTC. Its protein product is CAWSVDLAGNEQFF.

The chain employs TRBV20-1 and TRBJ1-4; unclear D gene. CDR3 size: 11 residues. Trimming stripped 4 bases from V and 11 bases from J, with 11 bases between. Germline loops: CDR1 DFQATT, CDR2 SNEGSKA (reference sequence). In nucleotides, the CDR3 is TGCAGTGCTAATCGCGTCGGGAAACTGTTTTTT. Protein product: CSANRVGKLFF.